This T cell receptor (beta chain) was profiled in a study of blood T cell repertoires in COVID-19. Study as a whole: Specimens from acute and convalescent COVID-19 originated in the United States, Italy and Spain. T cells, B-cell-depleted T cells, or PBMCs supplied cDNA or gDNA.

Germline V gives CDR1 SGHTA, CDR2 FQGNSA. Trimming at V came to 8 bases and at J to 7 bases, leaving 14 bases not matched to a gene. The length of the CDR3 is 15 residues. Authors' analysis steps: Amplification of reference gene primers was used by the study to estimate nucleated cell counts. The assay was immunoSEQ multiplex PCR, and TCRdb's table has in-frame clones only and misses some. The V and J calls and clone size were taken over from that table, and D and trimming were inferred from the DNA. The table shows around 170,000 clones, with approximately 90% occurring only once. Source material: peripheral blood. This sequence originates from a man between 45 and 60 years old with acute or convalescent COVID-19. The rearrangement uses TRBV7-2 and TRBJ1-2; 9 nucleotides match TRBD1. This CDR3 reads CASGSGTGMGFGYTF. In DNA, the CDR3 is TGTGCCAGCGGATCCGGGACAGGGATGGGGTTTGGCTACACCTTC.